The clone carrying this TCR beta chain was observed a handful of times. The target antigen is unknown. This record belongs to a study of T cells after yellow fever vaccination. Across the whole study: SMART-Seq v4 Ultra Low Input prepared the low-cell-number fractions.

The CDR3 runs 14 residues. V trimming: 8 bases; J trimming: 3 bases; junction bases outside the gene matches: 10. Study-wide findings and caveats: Contaminating bulk clonotypes could be abundant in FACS-sorted repertoires.

TCRdb re-called the 5' RACE reads through MiXCR, storing one row per CDR3 protein. The sample lists under 600,000 distinct CDR3 sequences, roughly 12% occurring once. The V gene is TRBV12-3 or TRBV12-4, the J gene TRBJ2-7; 7 bases are a match to TRBD1. The TCR comes from a man younger than 45 who received the YFV17D yellow fever vaccine. Sample: PBMCs, taken on the day of the yellow fever booster vaccination. CDR3 sequence: CASGGGTAFYEQYF. CDR3 coding DNA: TGTGCCAGCGGGGGTGGGACAGCATTCTACGAGCAGTACTTC.